This is a list of T cell receptor delta chains from one sample in a study of Vδ1+ human thymocytes. TCRdb re-called the multiplex PCR reads through CATT. This sample carries 70,000 to 90,000 delta-chain clones, around 30% of them seen once, and the ten largest clones take under 0.3%. Sequences were obtained from Vdelta1+ gamma-delta thymocytes from the thymus. Every receptor here comes from a boy younger than two who had congenital heart surgery. Both conserved end residues are part of each CDR3. A D gene is named only where the DNA matches it firmly. Clone sizes are given selectively: once, few, many, or a class where the clone is expanded.

>TRDJ1|TRDV1|.|TRDD3
TGTGCTCTTGGGGATCCCTCCTTTATACCTCGTACTGGGGGATACAGCGATAAACTCATCTTT
CALGDPSFIPRTGGYSDKLIF
>TRDJ1|TRDV2|medium-sized|TRDD3
TGTGCCTGTGGACGACTGGGGGAGCTGGCGTACACCGATAAACTCATCTTT
CACGRLGELAYTDKLIF
>TRDJ1|TRDV1|.|.
TGTGCTCTTGGGCTTTACTGGCTTCCTACGTTAGCTCCTACTGGGGCCTGCGATAAACTCATCTTT
CALGLYWLPTLAPTGACDKLIF
>TRDJ1|TRDV1|few|.
TGTGCTCTTGGGGCTTATTCCAAAAGGAGGGCCAAACTCATCTTT
CALGAYSKRRAKLIF
>TRDJ1|TRDV1|few|TRDD3
TGTGCTCTTGGGGTCCTTTTCTGGCTGGGGGAGTACACCGATAAACTCATCTTT
CALGVLFWLGEYTDKLIF
>TRDJ1|TRDV1|.|TRDD3
TGTGCTCTTGGGCCGGTCCTCCTACGCCCTGGGGGAAGGCTCATCTTT
CALGPVLLRPGGRLIF
>TRDJ1|TRDV1|.|TRDD3
TGTGCTCTTGGGGAACGCACACGCCCTACGGCGTACTGGGGACCATTATACACCGATAAACTCATCTTT
CALGERTRPTAYWGPLYTDKLIF
>TRDJ1|TRDV1|few|.
TGTGCTCTTGGGGAAACGTTCCTACTTGGTACTGGGGATCAGTACACCGATAAACTCATCTTT
CALGETFLLGTGDQYTDKLIF
>TRDJ1|TRDV1|.|TRDD3
TGTGCTCTTGGGAAAAAGGCCTCCTGGGGGACAGGGGATAAACTCATCTTT
CALGKKASWGTGDKLIF
>TRDJ1|TRDV1|few|TRDD3
TGTGCTCTTGGGGAACTTATTGTGGAGGTCGCCGCTGGGGGATACGCGTGGACCGATAAACTCACCTTT
CALGELIVEVAAGGYAWTDKLTF
>TRDJ1|TRDV1|few|TRDD3
TGTGCTCTTGGGGTGGGGGATTTTTGGAGTGGGTCGTACACCGATAAACTCATCTTT
CALGVGDFWSGSYTDKLIF
>TRDJ1|TRDV2|many|.
TGTGCCTGTGACACCCCCCCGGGCCTCGATAAACTCATCTTT
CACDTPPGLDKLIF
>TRDJ1|TRDV1|.|.
TGTGCTCTTGGGCTTCCATCTTCCGGCACCGATAAACTCATCTTT
CALGLPSSGTDKLIF
>TRDJ1|TRDV1|few|.
TGTGCTCTTGGGGTATATATTCCTTCCGTACTGGGGATAGGGGACACCGATAAACTCATCTTT
CALGVYIPSVLGIGDTDKLIF
>TRDJ1|TRDV1|.|.
TGTGCTCTTGGGGAACCCGCCTTCCCGGACGTACTGGGGACACCGTACACCGATAAACTCATCTTT
CALGEPAFPDVLGTPYTDKLIF
>TRDJ1|TRDV1|few|TRDD3
TGTGCTCTTGGGGATCCGAGCTTCCTCGTTAATTTACTGGGGGATACAAAACTCATCTTT
CALGDPSFLVNLLGDTKLIF
>TRDJ1|TRDV1|.|TRDD3
TGTGCTCTTGGGGAACTAGTTCGGTGGGGGATACACACCGATAAACTCATCTTT
CALGELVRWGIHTDKLIF
>TRDJ1|TRDV1|.|TRDD3
TGTGCTCTTGGGGAACGGTCGCGTCTTCCTGTACTGGGGGATACGGTAGGCGATAAACTCATCTTT
CALGERSRLPVLGDTVGDKLIF
>TRDJ1|TRDV1|few|TRDD3
TGTGCTCTTGGGGAACTTCCTACCCTTCGCTGGGGGATACGACCCACCGATAAACTCATCTTT
CALGELPTLRWGIRPTDKLIF
>TRDJ1|TRDV2|few|TRDD2
TGTGCCTGTGACACCGGTTTCCTACCTTCTGTAGGAAGGCGGTACACCGATAAACTCATCTTT
CACDTGFLPSVGRRYTDKLIF
>TRDJ1|TRDV1|.|TRDD3
TGTGCTCTTGGGGTATGGGAAGACTGGGGGATACGAAACACCGATAAACTCATCTTT
CALGVWEDWGIRNTDKLIF
>TRDJ1|TRDV2|medium-sized|.
TGTGCCTGTGAGGGTACTGGAACGGGTAAACTCATCTTT
CACEGTGTGKLIF
>TRDJ1|TRDV1|.|.
TGTGCTCTTGGGTACTTCCCCTACACCGATAAACTCATCTTT
CALGYFPYTDKLIF
>TRDJ1|TRDV1|few|TRDD3
TGTGCTCTTGGGGACGCACCTGACTGGGGCGCCGATAAACTCATCTTT
CALGDAPDWGADKLIF
>TRDJ1|TRDV1|.|TRDD3
TGTGCTCTTGGGGAATGCGGGCTCCTACCCTGGGGGAAGGCCGATAAACTCATCTTT
CALGECGLLPWGKADKLIF
>TRDJ1|TRDV2|once|TRDD3
TGTGCCTGTGCCACGCGAAAGAGGGGAGTTTTACTCTGGGGGATCCACACCGATAAACTCATCTTT
CACATRKRGVLLWGIHTDKLIF
>TRDJ2|TRDV1|few|.
TGTGCTCTTGGGGAGGGACGCCTTCCTTTCATTACTGGGGGCTCCCCCTCCGCTTTGACAGCACAACTCTTCTTT
CALGEGRLPFITGGSPSALTAQLFF
>TRDJ1|TRDV1|.|TRDD3
TGTGCTCTTGGGGAATTCCGAGGCTGGGGGATACTGGATAAACTCATCTTT
CALGEFRGWGILDKLIF
>TRDJ1|TRDV1|.|.
TGTGCTCTTGGGGAGCCCCGCTCGGGGGTTCCCGCGGTGGGGTGCACCGATAAACTCATCTTT
CALGEPRSGVPAVGCTDKLIF
>TRDJ1|TRDV1|.|.
TGTGCTCTTGGGGAAGGGGTCCGGGCACCCTGGGGAGACACCGATAAACTCATCTTT
CALGEGVRAPWGDTDKLIF
>TRDJ1|TRDV1|few|TRDD3
TGTGCTCTTGGGGAAACCTTCCACCCTTACTGGGGGAAGGTCAGTAGCACCGATAAACTCATCTTT
CALGETFHPYWGKVSSTDKLIF
>TRDJ1|TRDV2|.|.
TGTGCCTGTCAGCAGTTATTCGGGGGGTTTTATAAACTCATCTTT
CACQQLFGGFYKLIF
>TRDJ1|TRDV1|.|.
TGTGCTCTTGGGGAACGGGTCCTAGTGGGTTTTGGCGGGGACACCGATAAACTCATCTTT
CALGERVLVGFGGDTDKLIF
>TRDJ1|TRDV1|.|TRDD3
TGTGCTCTTGGGGCCCTCGGGAATCCAATACTGGGGGATCAGGCCGATAAACTCATCTTT
CALGALGNPILGDQADKLIF
>TRDJ1|TRDV1|.|TRDD3
TGTGCTCTTGGGGAACTAACTGACTGGGGGATAGGGGGAGATAAACTCATCTTT
CALGELTDWGIGGDKLIF
>TRDJ1|TRDV1|.|.
TGTGCTCTTGGGGAACTCTTCCTACCGGGGTACTGGGGGAAACTCATCTTT
CALGELFLPGYWGKLIF
>TRDJ1|TRDV1|few|TRDD3
TGTGCTCTTGGGCCGTTCCCTGGGTTTCAAGACTGGGGGATTTTTTCCGATAAACTCATCTTT
CALGPFPGFQDWGIFSDKLIF
>TRDJ1|TRDV1|few|TRDD3
TGTGCTCTTGGGGAACTAACTCCCCCGTACTGGGGGGGACCACTTCTGTACACCGATAAACTCATCTTT
CALGELTPPYWGGPLLYTDKLIF
>TRDJ1|TRDV1|.|TRDD3
TGTGCTCTTGGGTTATCTTTGGGTCGGATTACTGGGGGACCTTACACCGATAAACTCATCTTT
CALGLSLGRITGGPYTDKLIF
>TRDJ1|TRDV1|.|.
TGTGCTCTTGGGGGCAGCAGGGGACCCTACAACCGTACTGGGATTGTTAAACTCATCTTT
CALGGSRGPYNRTGIVKLIF
>TRDJ1|TRDV1|few|.
TGTGCTCTTGGGAAAAATGGGCCTTCCCATGTCATCTTT
CALGKNGPSHVIF
>TRDJ1|TRDV1|.|.
TGTGCTCTTGGGGAATATCCCCTCGGAAGGCTACTTGGGGATTACGATAAACTCATCTTT
CALGEYPLGRLLGDYDKLIF
>TRDJ1|TRDV1|.|TRDD2
TGTGCTCTTGGGGGGTTCCTACGTCGTTGGGGAACCGATAAACTCATCTTT
CALGGFLRRWGTDKLIF
>TRDJ1|TRDV1|.|TRDD3
TGTGCTCTTGGGGACCCAGCCTTCCATCGTACTGGGGGATGGAACACCGATAAACTCATCTTT
CALGDPAFHRTGGWNTDKLIF
>TRDJ1|TRDV1|.|TRDD3
TGTGCTCTTGGGGAACGGAGGAAACCTTCAGGACTGGGGGATAGTCTCACCGATAAACTCATCTTT
CALGERRKPSGLGDSLTDKLIF
>TRDJ1|TRDV1|few|.
TGTGCTCTTGGGGAACGTCGCCCATACACCGATAAACTCATCTTT
CALGERRPYTDKLIF
>TRDJ3|TRDV3|.|.
TGTGCCTTCCCCGGGGGTCCAGCTAACGTCCCTTCCTGGGACACCCGACAGATGTTTTTC
CAFPGGPANVPSWDTRQMFF
>TRDJ1|TRDV1|few|.
TGTGCTCTTGGGGAATTTCGTATGGCCTACGGGGCCCACACCGATAAACTCATCTTT
CALGEFRMAYGAHTDKLIF
>TRDJ1|TRDV1|few|TRDD3
TGTGCTCTTGGGGAACGATACCTCCTGGATTATGTACTGGGGGATACGAGGTACACCGATAAACTCATCTTT
CALGERYLLDYVLGDTRYTDKLIF
>TRDJ1|TRDV1|.|.
TGTGCTCTTGGGGTCCTGAGGCCTTCCACGGCTCTGGGGGCGTACACCGATAAACTCATCTTT
CALGVLRPSTALGAYTDKLIF
>TRDJ1|TRDV1|.|TRDD3
TGTGCTCTTGGGGAACTAAGTAGGGATACGTTTCGAAAGGTGTCTGTGTACACCGATAAACTCATCTTT
CALGELSRDTFRKVSVYTDKLIF
>TRDJ1|TRDV1|.|.
TGTGCTATTACGAGACCTAACGATAAACTCATCTTT
CAITRPNDKLIF
>TRDJ1|TRDV1|.|TRDD3
TGTGCTCTTGGGGAATGGGACCTACGGCTGGGGGTTGGAGACACCGATAAACTCATCTTT
CALGEWDLRLGVGDTDKLIF
>TRDJ1|TRDV1|few|TRDD3
TGTGCTCTTGGGGAACTGGAATCTACTGGGGGACATTACACCGATAAACTCATCTTT
CALGELESTGGHYTDKLIF
>TRDJ1|TRDV1|few|TRDD3
TGTGCTCTTGGGGAACGTCTGGGGGACCTTTACACCGATAAACTCATCTTT
CALGERLGDLYTDKLIF
>TRDJ1|TRDV1|once|TRDD3
TGTGCTCTTGGGGACTTTGCTTCCTACTGTCCCGAACTGGGGGATACGGGCGCCGATAAACTCATCTTT
CALGDFASYCPELGDTGADKLIF
>TRDJ1|TRDV1|.|TRDD3
TGTGCTCTTGGGGATCAACTCCACTCCCGTTACTGGGGACGATGGGAACTCATCTTT
CALGDQLHSRYWGRWELIF
>TRDJ1|TRDV1|.|TRDD3
TGTGCTCTTGGGGAACCCTCGGGGTACTGGGGGATACGGAGCCTCTACCCCGATAAACTCATCTTT
CALGEPSGYWGIRSLYPDKLIF
>TRDJ1|TRDV1|few|TRDD3
TGTGCTCTTGGGGAACTGCCTTCCCACGTACTGGGGGATCTGGGATCCGATAAACTCATCTTT
CALGELPSHVLGDLGSDKLIF